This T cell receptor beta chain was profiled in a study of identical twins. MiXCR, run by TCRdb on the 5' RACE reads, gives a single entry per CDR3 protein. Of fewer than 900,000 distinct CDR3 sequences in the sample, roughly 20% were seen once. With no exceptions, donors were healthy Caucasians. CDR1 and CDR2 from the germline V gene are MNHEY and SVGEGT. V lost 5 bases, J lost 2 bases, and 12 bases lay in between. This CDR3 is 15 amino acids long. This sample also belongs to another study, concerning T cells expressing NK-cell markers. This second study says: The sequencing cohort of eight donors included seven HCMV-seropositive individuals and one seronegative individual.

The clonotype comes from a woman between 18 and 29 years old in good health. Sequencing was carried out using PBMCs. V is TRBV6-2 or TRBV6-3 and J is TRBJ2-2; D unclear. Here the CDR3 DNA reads TGTGCCAGCAGTCAGCTAATCCTAAACACCGGGGAGCTGTTTTTT. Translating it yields CASSQLILNTGELFF.